These T cell receptor beta chains were read from a single sample in a study of blood T cell repertoires in COVID-19. TCRdb keeps only in-frame clones here, not all; method: immunoSEQ multiplex PCR. The sample includes 150,000 to 200,000 clones, roughly 85% of them seen just once. The sequenced sample was PBMCs or T cells enriched from blood (not recorded which). The receptors come from a woman younger than 30 who had recovered from COVID-19. The CDR3 runs from the conserved cysteine through the conserved F or W. The order of the fields is D gene, V gene, clone size, J gene, CDR3 DNA, CDR3 protein. D genes are given only for firm matches. Some rows mark clone size as missing; the rest say once, few, many or name a class of expanded clone.

TRBD2,TRBV28,.,TRBJ2-1,TGTGCCAGCAGTTTCCTACGGACTAGCGGGAGCGATGAGCAGTTCTTC,CASSFLRTSGSDEQFF
.,TRBV7-9,once,TRBJ2-7,TGTGCCAGCAGCTTGATCCCGGGGGGCGGGTACGAGCAGTACTTC,CASSLIPGGGYEQYF
.,TRBV19,few,TRBJ2-7,TGTGCCAGTAGTATCTCAGGGGCCTACTACGAGCAGTACTTC,CASSISGAYYEQYF
.,TRBV19,.,TRBJ2-2,TGTGCCAGTAGTATGCGGACAAACACCGGGGAGCTGTTTTTT,CASSMRTNTGELFF
.,TRBV6-5,.,TRBJ1-6,TGTGCCAGCAGTTACTCCCCCCCGGTCTATAATTCACCCCTCCACTTT,CASSYSPPVYNSPLHF
TRBD1,TRBV3-1/TRBV3-2,.,TRBJ1-5,TGTGCCAGCAGCCCCCGGCGGCAGGGGGGCGAGCCCCAGCATTTT,CASSPRRQGGEPQHF
.,TRBV4-1,.,TRBJ1-1,TGCGCCAGCAGCCAAGGTTCGGTGAACACTGAAGCTTTCTTT,CASSQGSVNTEAFF
.,TRBV20-1,once,TRBJ1-6,TGCAGTGTCCAGGGTGATTCACCCCTCCACTTT,CSVQGDSPLHF
.,TRBV6-5,.,TRBJ2-6,TGTGCCAGCAGTTACCAGGGGAAAGCTGGGGCCAACGTCCTGACTTTC,CASSYQGKAGANVLTF
TRBD1,TRBV28,.,TRBJ1-4,TGTGCCAGTCCGGGACAGGGCGATGAAAAACTGTTTTTT,CASPGQGDEKLFF
.,TRBV5-7,.,TRBJ2-3,TGTGCCAGCAGCCCCGGGTCAGGGTATGTGGATACGCAGTATTTT,CASSPGSGYVDTQYF
.,TRBV7-9,.,TRBJ2-5,TGTGCCAGCAGCCACCCGACACCTGGGGAGACCCAGTACTTC,CASSHPTPGETQYF
.,TRBV28,.,TRBJ1-3,TGTGCCAGCAGGAGCCCAGGGGCCGCCTCTGGAAACACCATATATTTT,CASRSPGAASGNTIYF
TRBD1,TRBV27,.,TRBJ1-1,TGTGCCGGCAGGGGGCCTGAAGCTTTCTTT,CAGRGPEAFF
.,TRBV21-1,.,TRBJ1-5,TGTGCCAGCAGCGCGGATCATTCTTATAGCAATCAGCCCCAGCATTTT,CASSADHSYSNQPQHF
.,TRBV9,.,TRBJ2-2,TGTGCCAGCAGCGCGCGAGCCGGAGGGGCCTCGAACACCGGGGAGCTGTTTTTT,CASSARAGGASNTGELFF
.,TRBV28,.,TRBJ1-2,TGTGCCAGCAGTCCCACGGGGTCAGAAGGCTACACCTTC,CASSPTGSEGYTF
TRBD2,TRBV5-4,.,TRBJ2-3,TGTGCCAGCAGCTCGAAAAACCCGGGACTAGCGGGGGGGGCAGATACGCAGTATTTT,CASSSKNPGLAGGADTQYF
TRBD1,TRBV6-6,.,TRBJ1-1,TGTGCCAGCGGATCTACGTGGACAGGTGGTTCTGAAGCTTTCTTT,CASGSTWTGGSEAFF
.,TRBV6-4,.,TRBJ2-2,TGTGCCAGCAGCGAACAGCGGGCCGGGGAGCTGTTTTTT,CASSEQRAGELFF
.,TRBV30,few,TRBJ1-5,TGTGCCCTGGGGTCGGGAAATCAGCCCCAGCATTTT,CALGSGNQPQHF
TRBD1,TRBV6-5,.,TRBJ1-3,TGTGCCAGCAGGCGGGACAGGGCAGACACCATATATTTT,CASRRDRADTIYF
TRBD2,TRBV7-3,.,TRBJ2-1,TGTGCCAGCAGCGGAGGACTAGCGGGAGTTCAGAATGAGCAGTTCTTC,CASSGGLAGVQNEQFF
.,TRBV27,.,TRBJ1-6,TGTGCCAGCAGTTTAGGGGAGTCTCTACTTAATTCACCCCTCCACTTT,CASSLGESLLNSPLHF
.,TRBV10-3,.,TRBJ2-1,TGTGCCATCAGTGGGGGGCTGGATGAGCAGTTCTTC,CAISGGLDEQFF
.,TRBV18,.,TRBJ1-5,TGTGCCAGCTCACCTTCCGGCCGGGAAAGAAATCAGCCCCAGCATTTT,CASSPSGRERNQPQHF
TRBD1,TRBV11-1,.,TRBJ2-1,TGTGCCAGCAGCCGGGACAGCTTCAGCTCCTACAATGAGCAGTTCTTC,CASSRDSFSSYNEQFF
TRBD1,TRBV6-2/TRBV6-3,.,TRBJ1-1,TGTGCCAGCAGTTCCACGACAGGGGTCGCTTTCTTT,CASSSTTGVAFF
.,TRBV6-5,.,TRBJ1-4,TGTGCCAGCAGTTACGGCCAGACAGTAAGACATGAAAAACTGTTTTTT,CASSYGQTVRHEKLFF
TRBD1,TRBV5-1,.,TRBJ2-7,TGCGCCAGCAGCCTGGAAACAACAGGGGCCTACGAGCAGTACTTC,CASSLETTGAYEQYF
TRBD1,TRBV4-1,.,TRBJ1-4,TGCGCCAGCAGCCAAGGGGCGACAGGGGCTAATGAAAAACTGTTTTTT,CASSQGATGANEKLFF
.,TRBV15,once,TRBJ2-1,TGTGCCACCAGCAGACCAACGGGAGTGCCCTACAATGAGCAGTTCTTC,CATSRPTGVPYNEQFF
.,TRBV20-1,.,TRBJ2-2,TGCAGTGCCAATCGCGCCGGGGAGCTGTTTTTT,CSANRAGELFF
.,TRBV27,.,TRBJ2-3,TGTGCCAGCAGTCCGGGTCTTTATACGCAGTATTTT,CASSPGLYTQYF
.,TRBV4-3,few,TRBJ1-1,TGCGCCAGCAGCCTTCAAGCCGTGAACACTGAAGCTTTCTTT,CASSLQAVNTEAFF
.,TRBV19,.,TRBJ2-7,TGTGCCAGTAGTATAGACACCAGGGAGGACGAGCAGTACTTC,CASSIDTREDEQYF
.,TRBV18,.,TRBJ1-5,TGTGCCAGCTCACCATACGGGGTTAGCGATCAGCCCCAGCATTTT,CASSPYGVSDQPQHF
TRBD2,TRBV7-6,few,TRBJ2-5,TGTGCCAGCACCCCCCCTAGCGGGGGACGGGAGACCCAGTACTTC,CASTPPSGGRETQYF